The 29 T cell receptor beta chains presented below share a single source sample, sequenced in a study of cytomegalovirus exposure and HLA in healthy donors. Researchers ran the PCR with 60 Vbeta and 13 Jbeta primers. TCRdb's copy holds only in-frame clones and misses some; the assay was immunoSEQ multiplex PCR. The sample carries about 200,000 clones, roughly 84% recorded once. The sample was PBMCs. Receptors originate from a man aged 50 to 59 in good health and CMV-seronegative.

The rearrangement joins TRBV15 to TRBJ1-1; D ambiguous. The length of the CDR3 is 16 residues. CDR1 LNHNV and CDR2 YYDKDF come from the germline V gene (reference sequence). V lost 0 bases, J lost 0 bases, and 11 bases lay in between. CDR3 region: CATSREGGLLNTEAFF. CDR3 sequence (DNA): TGTGCCACCAGCAGAGAAGGTGGACTCCTGAACACTGAAGCTTTCTTT.

The chain employs TRBV29-1 and TRBJ2-1; tentatively, D is TRBD2 (5 bases). Trimming shortened V by 4 bases and J by 9 bases, and 22 bases separated the two germline ends. The CDR3 sequence is 15 residues long. Germline-derived CDR1 and CDR2 are SQVTM and ANQGSEA. The CDR3 nucleotides read TGCAGCGTTGGAGGACTGGCGCAAACTCCATTTGAGCAGTTCTTC. This encodes CSVGGLAQTPFEQFF.

The rearrangement links TRBV19 to TRBJ1-1; D is ambiguous. The CDR3 has 12 residues. V lost 6 bases, J lost 5 bases, and 10 bases lay in between. CDR1 LNHDA and CDR2 SQIVND come from the germline V gene (reference sequence). DNA for the CDR3: TGTGCCAGTAGCCCTCTTCGGACTGAAGCTTTCTTT. It yields the protein CASSPLRTEAFF. The whole variable domain, filled in from reference TRBV19 and TRBJ1-1, reads DGGITQSPKYLFRKEGQNVTLSCEQNLNHDAMYWYRQDPGQGLRLIYYSQIVNDFQKGDIAEGYSVSREKKESFPLTVTSAQKNPTAFYLCASSPLRTEAFFGQGTRLTVV.

The V gene is TRBV9, the J gene TRBJ2-6; perhaps TRBD2 as D (6 bases). Germline assignment: CDR1 SGDLS and CDR2 YYNGEE. Deletions cut 0 bases from V and 4 bases from J, with 17 bases between. There are 18 residues in the CDR3. Written as DNA, the CDR3 is TGTGCCAGCAGCGTAGAATGGGGGGTAGAGACCGGGGCCAACGTCCTGACTTTC. Amino acids: CASSVEWGVETGANVLTF.

V gene TRBV30 combines with J gene TRBJ1-5; 7 bases are shared with TRBD1. After removal of 6 bases from V and 9 bases from J, the junction contained 14 bases not matched to a gene. The CDR3 has 14 residues. Per germline, CDR1 GTSNPN and CDR2 SVGIG (reference sequence). The CDR3 protein is CACSSNRGGGPQHF. The CDR3 coding sequence is TGTGCCTGCTCTTCCAACAGGGGTGGAGGGCCCCAGCATTTT.

The chain joins TRBV28 to TRBJ2-1, with 14 positions matching TRBD2. The CDR3 spans 18 residues. Germline assignment: CDR1 MDHEN and CDR2 SYDVKM. Trimming removed 6 bases from V and 4 bases from J; junction bases left unmatched: 11. The CDR3 DNA reads TGTGCCAGCAGCCAATCGGGACTAGCGGGAGATCTATACAATGAGCAGTTCTTC. It translates to CASSQSGLAGDLYNEQFF. The full variable domain, with the rest looked up from reference TRBV28 and TRBJ2-1, is DVKVTQSSRYLVKRTGEKVFLECVQDMDHENMFWYRQDPGLGLRLIYFSYDVKMKEKGDIPEGYSVSREKKERFSLILESASTNQTSMYLCASSQSGLAGDLYNEQFFGPGTRLTVL.

This chain connects TRBV7-3 to TRBJ2-1; possible D gene TRBD2, 6 bases. Germline-derived CDR1 and CDR2 are SGHTA and FQGTGA. The CDR3 has 16 residues. The germline V and J ends were trimmed by 3 bases and 4 bases, with 16 bases remaining between them. CDR3 sequence (DNA): TGTGCCAGCAGCTTGCGGCGGGGTAGCGGATACAATGAGCAGTTCTTC. Protein sequence: CASSLRRGSGYNEQFF.

This clone appeared once. This chain connects TRBV7-9 to TRBJ2-7, with D perhaps matching TRBD2 (5 bases). The ends were cut back, 5 bases at V and 3 bases at J, with 14 bases in the middle. Germline V gives CDR1 SEHNR, CDR2 FQNEAQ (reference sequence). The CDR3 runs 14 residues. This CDR3 reads CASSATSGNYEQYF. CDR3 DNA: TGTGCCAGCAGCGCCACATCCGGGAACTACGAGCAGTACTTC.

This clone was detected a few times. The V and J genes are TRBV28 and TRBJ1-4; D is undetermined. Per the germline V gene, CDR1 is MDHEN and CDR2 is SYDVKM. Trimming left V 7 bases short and J 8 bases short, with 14 bases between. The CDR3 contains 13 residues. CDR3 DNA: TGTGCCAGCAAAGAGTTGGTTTGGGAAAAACTGTTTTTT. Translating gives CASKELVWEKLFF.

The V gene is TRBV27, the J gene TRBJ1-5; 8 positions agree with TRBD1. Germline loops: CDR1 MNHEY, CDR2 SMNVEV (reference sequence). V lost 7 bases, J lost 7 bases, and 12 bases stayed unmatched. The CDR3 length is 15 residues. The CDR3 spells CASKTGQAHYQPQHF. The CDR3 DNA reads as TGTGCCAGCAAAACGGGACAGGCTCACTACCAGCCCCAGCATTTT.

This chain connects TRBV19 to TRBJ2-7; D is possibly TRBD2 (6 bases). Germline V gives CDR1 LNHDA, CDR2 SQIVND (reference sequence). V was shortened by 0 bases and J by 2 bases, with 11 bases between the two germline ends. CDR3 length equals 15 residues. The CDR3 is CASSIDLAAPYEQYF. The CDR3 nucleotides read TGTGCCAGTAGTATAGACTTAGCGGCTCCCTACGAGCAGTACTTC.

The V call is TRBV5-4, the J call TRBJ2-7; 10 nucleotides agree with TRBD2. Germline trimming cut 0 bases from V and 5 bases from J; bases unmatched to any gene: 5. The CDR3 consists of 15 residues. Germline V gives CDR1 SGHNT, CDR2 YYREEE (reference sequence). As DNA, the CDR3 is TGTGCCAGCAGCTTGGGCGGGCTAGCGGGAGACGAGCAGTACTTC. Encoded protein: CASSLGGLAGDEQYF.

The chain recombines TRBV29-1 with TRBJ2-2; TRBD1 is a possible D gene (6 bases). V was clipped by 5 bases and J by 1 base, with 17 bases between them. The germline gives CDR1 SQVTM, CDR2 ANQGSEA. This CDR3 is 16 amino acids long. The CDR3 here is CSVTPRGRRNTGELFF. As DNA, the CDR3 is TGCAGCGTTACCCCCAGGGGCCGGCGGAACACCGGGGAGCTGTTTTTT.

This chain joins TRBV29-1 and TRBJ2-3; TRBD2 matches 16 bases. J was trimmed by 2 bases and V by 2 bases; bases with no gene match: 13. The length of the CDR3 is 20 residues. CDR1 is SQVTM and CDR2 is ANQGSEA in the germline V gene. The CDR3 DNA reads as TGCAGCGTTGAAATGCGCGAGCTAGGGACTAGCGGGAGGGTCACAGATACGCAGTATTTT. Translated, it gives CSVEMRELGTSGRVTDTQYF.

About this clone: It is unclear where the CDR3 begins or ends on the DNA, so no DNA is shown, and the CDR3 is as TCRdb lists it. The V call is TRBV12-2, the J call TRBJ2-1; the table's D call of TRBD2 was not tested on the DNA. TRBV12-2 is marked as a pseudogene. 22 amino acids form the CDR3, both terminal residues included. CDR3 sequence: CASPNSSRWGLAGVYLCNEQFF.

The gene calls are TRBV5-4 and TRBJ2-1, with D uncertain. The CDR3 runs 11 residues. Trimming took off 10 bases at V and 4 bases at J, with 9 bases between the two ends. CDR1 and CDR2 (germline): SGHNT, YYREEE (reference sequence). CDR3 residues: CAGVEYNEQFF. DNA for the CDR3: TGTGCCGGAGTAGAATACAATGAGCAGTTCTTC.

The chain combines TRBV11-3 with TRBJ2-7; TRBD2 matches at 14 bases. The germline V gene has CDR1 SGHNT and CDR2 YENEEA. The CDR3 loop spans 15 amino acids. V dropped 5 bases and J dropped 5; count of bases not matched to a gene: 5. The CDR3 DNA follows: TGTGCCAGCAGCCCGGGACTAGCGGGAGTCCACGAGCAGTACTTC. Translating gives CASSPGLAGVHEQYF.

This chain connects TRBV4-2 to TRBJ2-6, with 9 bases lining up with TRBD1. The CDR3 is 22 amino acids. The V and J ends lost 1 base and 0 bases, in that order; junction bases with no gene match: 16. Germline V lookup: CDR1 LGHNA, CDR2 YNFKEQ. CDR3 sequence: CASSQVESFRDRANSGANVLTF. The CDR3 nucleotides read TGTGCCAGCAGCCAAGTAGAAAGCTTTAGGGACAGGGCCAACTCTGGGGCCAACGTCCTGACTTTC.

This clone was detected ten times or more. The chain combines TRBV10-1 with TRBJ1-2; D is perhaps TRBD1 (6 bases). Germline CDR1 WNHNN, CDR2 SYGVQD (reference sequence). The V gene lost 7 bases and the J gene lost 4 bases, with 19 bases spanning the gap. CDR3 length equals 15 residues. CDR3 loop: CASMRTVTLSYGYTF. The CDR3 DNA reads TGCGCCAGCATGAGGACAGTCACCCTTAGCTATGGCTACACCTTC.

This chain connects TRBV28 to TRBJ1-1; D gene ambiguous. The CDR3 consists of 16 residues. The germline V gene encodes CDR1 MDHEN and CDR2 SYDVKM. Between the trimmed V and J ends, which lost 3 bases and 7 bases, there was a span of 21 bases. The CDR3 region is CASSFSFGRGGVEAFF. CDR3 in DNA: TGTGCCAGCAGTTTTTCTTTCGGACGGGGAGGAGTTGAAGCTTTCTTT.

The chain links TRBV27 to TRBJ2-5; 9 bases match TRBD1. Per the germline V gene, CDR1 is MNHEY and CDR2 is SMNVEV (reference sequence). The CDR3 contains 14 residues. J was trimmed by 5 bases and V by 4 bases; bases with no gene match: 5. The CDR3 region is CASSSTGGMETQYF. The CDR3 DNA follows: TGTGCCAGCAGTTCGACAGGGGGAATGGAGACCCAGTACTTC.

V is TRBV14 and J is TRBJ1-4; D is ambiguous. Trimming removed 4 bases at V and 8 bases at J, with 14 bases between. The CDR3 consists of 14 residues. Germline V CDR1 and CDR2: SGHDN, FVKESK. Written as DNA, the CDR3 is TGTGCCAGCAGCCTCGGACTCCCTGGGGAAAAACTGTTTTTT. This encodes CASSLGLPGEKLFF.

This clone was seen a few times. The chain couples TRBV5-1 to TRBJ1-1, with 10 positions matching TRBD1. The CDR3 covers 14 residues. Germline V gene sequence: CDR1 SGHRS, CDR2 YFSETQ. With 4 bases clipped from V and 3 bases from J, the junction kept 3 bases outside the gene matches. This chain's CDR3 is CASSTTGGYTEAFF. The CDR3 bases are TGCGCCAGCAGCACGACAGGGGGCTACACTGAAGCTTTCTTT.

The chain carries TRBV7-2 and TRBJ1-5, with TRBD1 as a possible D gene (6 bases). Germline CDR1 reads SGHTA; CDR2 reads FQGNSA. Trimming removed 5 bases from V and 2 bases from J, with 13 bases in between. This CDR3 has 15 residues. In DNA form, the CDR3 reads TGTGCCAGCAGCCCCAACAGGGAAGGCAATCAGCCCCAGCATTTT. As protein: CASSPNREGNQPQHF.

The J gene is TRBJ1-2, the V gene TRBV30, with TRBD1 matching 10 bases. The CDR3 loop spans 13 amino acids. The V gene's germline CDR1 is GTSNPN and CDR2 SVGIG (reference sequence). V was pared by 4 bases and J by 5 bases, with 4 bases of the junction left unmatched. The CDR3 here is CAWNPGQGYGYTF. The DNA for the CDR3 is TGTGCCTGGAATCCGGGACAGGGGTATGGCTACACCTTC.

The rearrangement joins TRBV5-1 to TRBJ2-7, with D possibly being TRBD2 (6 bases). This CDR3 spans 14 amino acids. Germline loops: CDR1 SGHRS, CDR2 YFSETQ. V lost 3 bases and J lost 0, with 10 bases in between. This CDR3 is CASSSGDSSYEQYF. CDR3 nucleotides: TGCGCCAGCAGCTCGGGGGATAGCTCCTACGAGCAGTACTTC.

The V gene is TRBV7-6, the J gene TRBJ1-5, with 9 bases that match TRBD1. Germline CDR1 SGHVS, CDR2 FNYEAQ. CDR3 length: 14 amino acids. V was pared by 5 bases and J by 7 bases, with 6 bases of the junction left unmatched. The CDR3 loop reads CASSHLGTGQPQHF. CDR3 in DNA: TGTGCCAGCAGCCACCTCGGGACAGGGCAGCCCCAGCATTTT.

The chain is built from TRBV5-1 and TRBJ2-5, with D possibly being TRBD1 (6 bases). This CDR3 spans 13 amino acids. Germline V gives CDR1 SGHRS, CDR2 YFSETQ. V dropped 2 bases and J dropped 3 bases, with 8 bases sitting between them. Written as DNA, the CDR3 is TGCGCCAGCAGCTTCCCAGGGGAAGAGACCCAGTACTTC. Translating it yields CASSFPGEETQYF.

The chain combines TRBV9 with TRBJ2-3; D might be TRBD2 (6 bases). V was shortened by 0 bases and J by 2 bases, with 10 bases between the two germline ends. Germline values: CDR1 SGDLS, CDR2 YYNGEE. CDR3 size: 15 residues. The CDR3, as DNA: TGTGCCAGCAGCGTAGTGGGGGGAGACACAGATACGCAGTATTTT. This sequence encodes CASSVVGGDTDTQYF.